The 20 T cell receptor beta chains below all came from one sample that was sequenced in a study of T cell repertoires in cytomegalovirus infection. Their antigens are not known. Using its own MiXCR run on the reads, TCRdb lists one record per CDR3 protein. Among 100,000 to 150,000 distinct CDR3 sequences, 24% were seen once, and the ten largest hold 34%. Sequenced: PBMCs, sequenced either directly or after in vitro stimulation (not recorded which). The receptors shown here come from a human donor in good health (CMV status not recorded). Some clones in this sample may be carry-over from other donors' samples.

In its sample, this clonotype was seen a few times. V is TRBV28 and J is TRBJ2-3, with D tentatively TRBD1 or TRBD2 (5 bases each). The CDR3 has 16 amino acids. Germline V lookup: CDR1 MDHEN, CDR2 SYDVKM. Trimming shortened V by 3 bases and J by 2 bases, and 15 bases separated the two germline ends. The CDR3 DNA is TGTGCCAGCAGTTTGGCAGGGCCCGGGGTCACAGATACGCAGTATTTT. This gives the protein CASSLAGPGVTDTQYF. The full variable domain, rest sourced from reference TRBV28 and TRBJ2-3, is DVKVTQSSRYLVKRTGEKVFLECVQDMDHENMFWYRQDPGLGLRLIYFSYDVKMKEKGDIPEGYSVSREKKERFSLILESASTNQTSMYLCASSLAGPGVTDTQYFGPGTRLTVL.

This clonotype was counted once. The chain is built from TRBV6-6 and TRBJ2-7; D gene uncertain. Deletions cut 0 bases from V and 6 bases from J, with 12 bases between. Per the germline V gene, CDR1 is MNHNY and CDR2 is SVGAGI (reference sequence). The CDR3 has 14 amino acids. The chain's CDR3 is CASSYSVQLAEQYV. The CDR3, as DNA: TGTGCCAGCAGTTACTCGGTTCAACTCGCCGAGCAGTACGTC.

The chain is built from TRBV3-1 and TRBJ2-2; D ambiguous. V gave up 2 bases and J gave up 6 bases, with 13 bases separating them. Germline V gene sequence: CDR1 LGHDT, CDR2 YNNKEL (reference sequence). The CDR3 contains 15 residues. The CDR3 protein is CASSQLSGFSGELFF. The CDR3 DNA reads as TGTGCCAGCAGCCAATTGTCAGGATTCTCCGGGGAGCTGTTTTTT.

The rearrangement joins TRBV28 to TRBJ1-1, with TRBD1 identical over 7 bases. The germline V gene has CDR1 MDHEN and CDR2 SYDVKM. This CDR3 contains 16 residues. With 5 bases clipped from V and 0 bases from J, the junction kept 9 bases outside the gene matches. CDR3 protein: CASSPFGTAMNTEAFF. The CDR3, as DNA: TGTGCCAGCAGTCCCTTCGGGACAGCTATGAACACTGAAGCTTTCTTT.

This clonotype was observed a handful of times. The chain employs TRBV7-4 and TRBJ2-5, with D tentatively TRBD1 or TRBD2 (6 bases each). Trimming took 1 base from V and 4 from J, leaving 10 bases between them. CDR1 and CDR2 from the germline V gene are SGHVT and SQSDAQ. There are 14 residues in the CDR3. The CDR3 DNA follows: TGTGCCAGCAGCTTAGGCGGGACATCAGAGACCCAGTACTTC. Translating it yields CASSLGGTSETQYF.

This chain connects TRBV27 to TRBJ2-7; D gene uncertain. V lost 5 bases and J 6 bases, leaving 14 bases between the germline ends. The length of the CDR3 is 13 residues. In germline, CDR1 is MNHEY, CDR2 SMNVEV (reference sequence). The CDR3 DNA is TGTGCCAGCAGTCCCAACGGCACCGTCGAGCAGTACGTC. Translation gives CASSPNGTVEQYV.

The genes are TRBV28 and TRBJ2-1; D possibly corresponds to TRBD2 (6 bases). Between the trimmed V and J ends, which lost 3 bases and 3 bases, there was a span of 12 bases. The CDR3 sequence is 15 residues long. The germline gives CDR1 MDHEN, CDR2 SYDVKM. The CDR3 nucleotides are TGTGCCAGCAGTTTCTCACTAGCTCGCTACAATGAGCAGTTCTTC. Protein sequence: CASSFSLARYNEQFF.

The chain has TRBV4-1 and TRBJ1-6; no definite D call. The CDR3 extends over 17 amino acids. Germline CDR1 is MGHRA and CDR2 is YSYEKL. V gave up 0 bases and J gave up 0 bases, with 9 bases separating them. The CDR3 DNA sequence: TGCGCCAGCAGCCAAGATATGCAGAGCTCCTATAATTCACCCCTCCACTTT. This sequence encodes CASSQDMQSSYNSPLHF.

This clonotype occurred many times. The chain recombines TRBV12-3 or TRBV12-4 with TRBJ1-3, with D unresolved. Deletions cut 4 bases from V and 3 bases from J, with 4 bases between. The CDR3 sequence is 12 residues long. CDR3 sequence: CASSWGGNTIYF. CDR3 nucleotides: TGTGCCAGCAGTTGGGGTGGAAACACCATATATTTT.

The rearrangement joins TRBV12-5 to TRBJ2-1; tentatively, D is TRBD2 (5 bases). V lost 1 base, J lost 5 bases, and 12 bases lay in between. CDR1 is LGHNT and CDR2 is FRNRAP in the germline V gene. This CDR3 contains 15 residues. The CDR3 DNA is TGTGCTAGTGGTTTGGAGCGGACCTCTAACAATGAGCAGTTCTTC. Residues: CASGLERTSNNEQFF.

The chain is built from TRBV6-5 and TRBJ2-3; 11 bases are a match to TRBD2. Germline CDR1 and CDR2: MNHEY and SVGAGI. The CDR3 is made up of 18 amino acids. The trim removed 4 bases at V and 1 base at J, leaving 10 bases unmatched. The CDR3 region has the DNA TGTGCCAGCAGTTCGCTCCTGGGACTAGCGGATGGCACAGATACGCAGTATTTT. This translates into CASSSLLGLADGTDTQYF.

This rearrangement joins TRBV20-1 to TRBJ1-4; D remains unclear. In germline, CDR1 is DFQATT, CDR2 SNEGSKA (reference sequence). The CDR3 extends over 14 amino acids. V lost 0 bases, J lost 0 bases, and 5 bases lay in between. In DNA form, the CDR3 reads TGCAGTGCTAGAGAACGTGCAACTAATGAAAAACTGTTTTTT. Translation gives CSARERATNEKLFF.

This clonotype was detected a few times. The chain joins TRBV10-3 to TRBJ1-1; D not resolved. CDR1 is ENHRY and CDR2 is SYGVKD in the germline V gene. The CDR3 totals 13 residues. Trimming removed 0 bases from V and 3 bases from J, with 5 bases in between. The CDR3 nucleotides read TGTGCCATCAGTGAGTCAAGGGACACTGAAGCTTTCTTT. Its protein is CAISESRDTEAFF.

This chain uses TRBV5-5 with TRBJ1-2; no definite D call. Germline loops: CDR1 SGHKS, CDR2 YYEKEE (reference sequence). The CDR3 extends over 12 amino acids. V gave up 0 bases and J gave up 6 bases, with 6 bases separating them. The CDR3 loop is CASSLGQDGYTF. The DNA of the CDR3 is TGTGCCAGCAGCTTGGGACAAGATGGCTACACCTTC. Full variable domain (remainder filled in from reference TRBV5-5 and TRBJ1-2): DAGVTQSPTHLIKTRGQQVTLRCSPISGHKSVSWYQQVLGQGPQFIFQYYEKEERGRGNFPDRFSARQFPNYSSELNVNALLLGDSALYLCASSLGQDGYTFGSGTRLTVV.

J is TRBJ2-1 and V is TRBV5-6; TRBD2 agrees at 12 bases. V was clipped by 3 bases and J by 9 bases; unmatched bases: 10. CDR3 length: 16 residues. CDR1 and CDR2 (germline): SGHDT, YYEEEE. The CDR3 spells CASSWRGTSGRAEQFF. CDR3 nucleotide sequence: TGTGCCAGCAGCTGGAGGGGGACTAGCGGGCGAGCTGAGCAGTTCTTC.

The rearrangement uses TRBV7-8 and TRBJ2-7; TRBD1 agrees at 11 bases. This CDR3 has 13 amino acids. The ends lost 4 bases at V and 7 bases at J; junction bases unmatched: 3. From germline, CDR1 is SGHVS and CDR2 FQNEAQ. CDR3 sequence reads: CASSWDRGFEQYF. The CDR3, as DNA: TGTGCCAGCAGCTGGGACAGGGGGTTTGAGCAGTACTTC.

This clonotype has more than one count but fewer than ten. This chain uses TRBV30 with TRBJ2-7, with unresolved D. Germline V lookup: CDR1 GTSNPN, CDR2 SVGIG (reference sequence). This CDR3 is 11 amino acids long. V was clipped by 1 base and J by 6 bases, with 7 bases between them. The CDR3 spells CAWSAGLEQYV. CDR3 nucleotide sequence: TGTGCCTGGAGTGCAGGCCTCGAGCAGTACGTC.

The sample holds a few counts of this clonotype. The chain links TRBV20-1 to TRBJ1-1, with unresolved D. The V gene lost 1 base and the J gene lost 11 bases, with 26 bases spanning the gap. CDR1 DFQATT and CDR2 SNEGSKA come from the germline V gene (reference sequence). The CDR3 is 16 residues long. The CDR3 reads CSARAATGPTRVPAFF. CDR3 bases: TGCAGTGCTAGAGCCGCAACCGGGCCTACCCGGGTCCCCGCTTTCTTT.

This clonotype was observed a few times. The rearrangement uses TRBV5-1 and TRBJ2-5, with D maybe TRBD1 (5 bases). The CDR3 has 14 amino acids. Germline CDR1 and CDR2: SGHRS and YFSETQ. Trimming shortened V by 0 bases and J by 5 bases, and 11 bases separated the two germline ends. The CDR3 spells CASSLAPGSETQYF. The CDR3 DNA sequence: TGCGCCAGCAGCTTGGCCCCAGGGTCCGAGACCCAGTACTTC.

Many counts were recorded for this clonotype. J is TRBJ1-1 and V is TRBV7-2; D gene uncertain. The length of the CDR3 is 14 residues. V gave up 6 bases and J gave up 6 bases, with 17 bases separating them. Germline V gives CDR1 SGHTA, CDR2 FQGNSA. CDR3 sequence reads: CASSRLVGRSEAFF. For the CDR3, the DNA is TGTGCCAGCAGTCGCCTGGTGGGGAGGTCTGAAGCTTTCTTT.